This passage covers 5 T cell receptor beta chains from one sample sequenced in a study of long-term antiretroviral therapy in people with HIV. They ran version v3.0 of the immunoSEQ assay at survey level. TCRdb keeps only in-frame clones here, not all; method: immunoSEQ multiplex PCR. The sample includes approximately 24,000 clones, around 86% of them seen just once. This material consisted of unsorted PBMCs, taken at the start of antiretroviral therapy, before treatment. These receptors all come from a woman aged 18-29 years with HIV.

The chain uses TRBV4-3 and TRBJ1-1, with D possibly matching TRBD1 (5 bases). V lost 2 bases, J lost 1 base, and 11 bases lay in between. The CDR3 sequence is 15 residues long. Per the germline V gene, CDR1 is LGHNA and CDR2 is YSLEER. This CDR3 reads CASSQWGDRNTEAFF. The CDR3 nucleotides read TGCGCCAGCAGCCAATGGGGGGATCGGAACACTGAAGCTTTCTTT.

The gene calls are TRBV9 and TRBJ1-5, with no clear D. The CDR3 consists of 14 residues. The V gene's germline CDR1 is SGDLS and CDR2 YYNGEE. The ends were cut back, 0 bases at V and 3 bases at J, with 7 bases in the middle. The CDR3 loop is CASSVEGDNQPQHF. CDR3 sequence (DNA): TGTGCCAGCAGCGTAGAAGGAGACAATCAGCCCCAGCATTTT.

The rearrangement links TRBV19 to TRBJ2-2; D not resolved. The V and J ends lost 7 bases and 5 bases respectively, with 14 bases between them. CDR3 length: 14 residues. CDR1 and CDR2 from the germline V gene are LNHDA and SQIVND (reference sequence). CDR3 in DNA: TGTGCCAGTAAGGTCAATAGCTTAACCGGGGAGCTGTTTTTT. Translation: CASKVNSLTGELFF.

The chain is built from TRBV30 and TRBJ2-7, with 8 positions matching TRBD1. Germline V lookup: CDR1 GTSNPN, CDR2 SVGIG (reference sequence). Unmatched junction bases numbered 12, after V lost 1 base and J lost 7 bases. The CDR3 extends over 15 amino acids. In DNA, the CDR3 is TGTGCCTGGAGTGCGTCGGACAGGGTTAGGTTGGAGCAGTACTTC. Protein sequence: CAWSASDRVRLEQYF.

This clone appeared a few times. The chain links TRBV28 to TRBJ1-2, with D perhaps TRBD1 (6 bases). From germline, CDR1 is MDHEN and CDR2 SYDVKM. The V end was cut by 6 bases, the J end by 8 bases, with 34 bases between. The CDR3 runs 19 residues. As DNA, the CDR3 is TGTGCCAGCAGAATACCCCGGCGGAGGACAGCAACCTATATGGAGGGCTACACCTTC. It yields the protein CASRIPRRRTATYMEGYTF.